Presented here are 5 T cell receptor beta chains from one specimen sequenced in a study of blood T cell repertoires in COVID-19 (dated by TCRdb to the early 2020s). Libraries were constructed by the immunoSEQ multiplex PCR assay. The table comes from immuneACCESS by way of TCRdb, which keeps in-frame sequences with V and J called. Part of the clones is missing from these tables; in studies checked, under half for an unresolved V gene and the rest for unknown reasons. The sample yields roughly 200,000 clones; 86% were counted once. Together, the top ten hold about 6% of the sample. Sample: PBMCs or T cells enriched from blood (not recorded which). The receptors were gathered from a man in his forties with acute COVID-19.

Only one count was recorded for this clone. The chain couples TRBV2 to TRBJ2-5; possible D gene TRBD2, 6 bases. Germline V gene data show CDR1 as SNHLY and CDR2 as FYNNEI. The CDR3 contains 17 residues. Trimming shortened V by 8 bases and J by 4 bases, and 26 bases separated the two germline ends. The CDR3 reads CASSITAAGRAGETQYF. For the CDR3, the DNA is TGTGCCAGCTCTATAACTGCGGCGGGAAGGGCGGGAGAGACCCAGTACTTC.

The V call is TRBV21-1, the J call TRBJ1-5; the D call TRBD1 from the table was never checked on the DNA. TRBV21-1 is a listed pseudogene. This CDR3 comprises 15 residues. The CDR3 loop reads CASSIGQGWNQPQHF. CDR3 DNA sequence: TGTGCCAGCAGCATCGGACAGGGTTGGAATCAGCCCCAGCATTTT.

This clone was observed once. The CDR3 region has the DNA TGCGCCACCCGGGACAGGGGGCTTCGTACAGCGCGCCGTCAAAAAGAGACCCAGTACTTC. This gives the protein CATRDRGLRTARRQKETQYF. This chain uses TRBV23-1 with TRBJ2-5; 12 nucleotides match TRBD1. TRBV23-1 is an open reading frame whose function is uncertain. The CDR3 has 20 residues. With V trimmed by 10 bases and J by 3 bases, 24 bases remained unmatched.

The chain carries TRBV6-4 and TRBJ1-1; maybe TRBD1 (6 bases). The CDR3 covers 13 residues. The V gene lost 10 bases and the J gene lost 6 bases, with 18 bases spanning the gap. Per the germline V gene, CDR1 is MRHNA and CDR2 is SNTAGT. The CDR3 region has the DNA TGTGCCACCAAACGGAACGGGGGGCCTGAAGCTTTCTTT. Translated, it gives CATKRNGGPEAFF.

This chain uses TRBV2 with TRBJ2-1; possibly TRBD2 for D (5 bases). This CDR3 is 12 amino acids long. Germline V CDR1 and CDR2: SNHLY, FYNNEI. Trimming took 8 bases from V and 9 from J, leaving 14 bases between them. In DNA, the CDR3 is TGTGCCAGCGGAGGTGGTCGTGGTGAGCAGTTCTTC. This sequence encodes CASGGGRGEQFF.